The 24 T cell receptor beta chains in this list originate from one sample, sequenced in a study of shared clonotypes between healthy human individuals. The protocol was immunoSEQ multiplex PCR, while the TCRdb copy is restricted to in-frame clones and leaves out a portion. The sample gives 2 million to 2.5 million clones, roughly 93% of which show up once; more than 0.35% is in the top ten. Sequencing was carried out using naive CD4+ T cells from PBMCs. Subset described: CD45RA+ positively selected. Source of these receptors: a man between 18 and 29 years old in good health. Some clones in this sample may be carry-over from other donors' samples.

V usage is TRBV4-3 and J usage is TRBJ2-4; TRBD2 matches at 8 bases. The V segment lost 0 bases and the J segment 6 bases; nucleotides outside the gene matches: 4. The CDR3 has 15 residues. Germline V gives CDR1 LGHNA, CDR2 YSLEER. CDR3 sequence (DNA): TGCGCCAGCAGCCAAGATGGGACTAGGGGAAACATTCAGTACTTC. This encodes CASSQDGTRGNIQYF.

The CDR3, as DNA: TGTGCCAGCAGTTCCAGGGGAGGGCAAGAGACCCAGTACTTC. Its translation is CASSSRGGQETQYF. V is TRBV27 and J is TRBJ2-5, with a weak D call TRBD2 (7 bases). V lost 4 bases and J lost 2, with 11 bases in between. The CDR3 length is 14 residues. Germline CDR1 is MNHEY and CDR2 is SMNVEV (reference sequence).

The chain is built from TRBV19 and TRBJ1-5, with 9 nucleotides matching TRBD1. This CDR3 comprises 16 residues. J gave up 3 bases and V 5 bases, and 8 bases lay outside the gene matches. The germline V gene encodes CDR1 LNHDA and CDR2 SQIVND (reference sequence). The CDR3: CASSPQGATYNQPQHF. In DNA, the CDR3 is TGTGCCAGTAGTCCACAGGGGGCAACTTACAATCAGCCCCAGCATTTT.

There are a few counts of this clone. This chain uses TRBV23-1 with TRBJ2-7; 8 nucleotides agree with TRBD1. TRBV23-1 is sorted into the ORF group, with uncertain function. V shed 2 bases and J 2 bases; nucleotides not matched to a gene: 11. The CDR3 length is 17 residues. The CDR3 bases are TGCGCCAGCAGTCAACCCGGACAGGGCGAGCGCCCCTACGAGCAGTACTTC. Its translation is CASSQPGQGERPYEQYF.

For this clone: This specimen includes other DNA sequences encoding the same CDR3. This chain links TRBV27 with TRBJ2-3; no reliable D call. V shed 5 bases and J shed 1 base, with 7 bases lying between them. From germline, CDR1 is MNHEY and CDR2 SMNVEV (reference sequence). The CDR3 sequence is 13 residues long. The CDR3 nucleotides read TGTGCCAGCAGTCTGGCCGGCACAGATACGCAGTATTTT. Protein product: CASSLAGTDTQYF.

A single count supports this clone. This chain uses TRBV6-6 with TRBJ1-3; 7 nucleotides line up with TRBD1. The CDR3 has 16 amino acids. The V segment lost 5 bases and the J segment 2 bases; nucleotides outside the gene matches: 9. CDR1 MNHNY and CDR2 SVGAGI come from the germline V gene (reference sequence). The CDR3 nucleotides are TGTGCCAGCAGTCCTCCTCCCGGGACAGCTGGAAACACCATATATTTT. It codes for CASSPPPGTAGNTIYF.

On this clone: In the same sample, other DNA sequences code for this CDR3. The CDR3 protein is CASSLQGSNQPQHF. The CDR3 DNA sequence: TGTGCCAGCAGTTTGCAGGGGTCCAATCAGCCCCAGCATTTT. The chain links TRBV27 to TRBJ1-5; D is possibly TRBD1 (6 bases). Trimming took 3 bases from V and 3 from J, leaving 9 bases between them. The CDR3 length is 14 residues. Germline lookup yields CDR1 MNHEY and CDR2 SMNVEV (reference sequence).

The rearrangement joins TRBV29-1 to TRBJ2-5, with 8 bases lining up with TRBD1. From germline, CDR1 is SQVTM and CDR2 ANQGSEA. The trim removed 7 bases at V and 2 bases at J, leaving 9 bases unmatched. The CDR3 sequence is 14 residues long. CDR3: CSGSRGHRQETQYF. The CDR3 DNA follows: TGCAGCGGATCCAGGGGGCATCGGCAAGAGACCCAGTACTTC.

V and J are TRBV9 and TRBJ2-1, with D unresolved. The CDR3 runs 12 residues. The V gene's germline CDR1 is SGDLS and CDR2 YYNGEE. Trimming cost V 4 bases and J 5 bases, with 7 bases left between them. The CDR3 sequence is CASSPSNNEQFF. CDR3 bases: TGTGCCAGCAGCCCCAGCAACAATGAGCAGTTCTTC.

The gene calls are TRBV28 and TRBJ1-2; possibly TRBD1 for D (6 bases). There are 13 residues in the CDR3. Trimming removed 3 bases at V and 5 bases at J, with 10 bases between. Germline-derived CDR1 and CDR2 are MDHEN and SYDVKM. The CDR3 here is CASSLGHTYGYTF. The CDR3 DNA sequence: TGTGCCAGCAGTTTGGGACACACATATGGCTACACCTTC.

This chain links TRBV7-9 with TRBJ1-1, with 7 bases aligning to TRBD1. CDR1 and CDR2 from the germline V gene are SEHNR and FQNEAQ (reference sequence). V lost 7 bases and J lost 3; bases outside the gene matches: 5. CDR3 length: 13 amino acids. CDR3 nucleotides: TGTGCCAGCAAACAAGGGGGCGACACTGAAGCTTTCTTT. Translated: CASKQGGDTEAFF.

The chain uses TRBV15 and TRBJ2-1; 8 nucleotides agree with TRBD2. The V gene's germline CDR1 is LNHNV and CDR2 YYDKDF (reference sequence). The CDR3 runs 15 residues. J gave up 2 bases and V 5 bases, and 5 bases lay outside the gene matches. The CDR3 DNA follows: TGTGCCACCAGCGCGCGGGGGGACCCCTACAATGAGCAGTTCTTC. Residues: CATSARGDPYNEQFF. Variable domain in full (rest from reference TRBV15 and TRBJ2-1): DAMVIQNPRYQVTQFGKPVTLSCSQTLNHNVMYWYQQKSSQAPKLLFHYYDKDFNNEADTPDNFQSRRPNTSFCFLDIRSPGLGDTAMYLCATSARGDPYNEQFFGPGTRLTVL.

The chain carries TRBV7-9 and TRBJ1-2, with D hard to call. V was trimmed by 5 bases and J by 4 bases, leaving 11 bases between them. CDR3 size: 13 residues. Germline V CDR1 and CDR2: SEHNR, FQNEAQ (reference sequence). The CDR3 DNA reads as TGTGCCAGCAGCAGCTTGGTTGTCTATGGCTACACCTTC. This translates into CASSSLVVYGYTF. Combining the CDR3 with reference TRBV7-9 and TRBJ1-2 gives the whole variable domain DTGVSQNPRHKITKRGQNVTFRCDPISEHNRLYWYRQTLGQGPEFLTYFQNEAQLEKSRLLSDRFSAERPKGSFSTLEIQRTEQGDSAMYLCASSSLVVYGYTFGSGTRLTVV.

The chain is built from TRBV15 and TRBJ2-7, with D possibly being TRBD1 (6 bases). In germline, CDR1 is LNHNV, CDR2 YYDKDF (reference sequence). V lost 0 bases and J 4 bases, leaving 10 bases between the germline ends. The CDR3 is 14 residues long. The CDR3 loop is CATSREPGQYEQYF. CDR3 nucleotides: TGTGCCACCAGCAGAGAACCCGGACAGTACGAGCAGTACTTC.

This clone has only one observation. J is TRBJ2-3 and V is TRBV9; D perhaps matches TRBD2 (6 bases). This CDR3 is 15 amino acids long. The V end lost 3 bases, the J end lost 2 bases, and 13 bases lay between the germline ends. CDR1 is SGDLS and CDR2 is YYNGEE in the germline V gene. CDR3: CASSARSGHTDTQYF. DNA for the CDR3: TGTGCCAGCAGCGCAAGGAGCGGGCACACAGATACGCAGTATTTT.

This sequence joins TRBV5-5 and TRBJ2-7; 8 nucleotides line up with TRBD2. CDR1 is SGHKS, CDR2 YYEKEE, per germline (reference sequence). The CDR3 contains 15 residues. Trimming cost V 4 bases and J 2 bases; bases outside gene matches: 8. The CDR3 sequence is CASSATGTSTYEQYF. The CDR3, as DNA: TGTGCCAGCAGCGCGACCGGGACTAGTACCTACGAGCAGTACTTC.

The genes are TRBV6-6 and TRBJ2-7; TRBD2 matches at 12 bases. The ends lost 0 bases at V and 4 bases at J; junction bases unmatched: 4. This CDR3 contains 16 residues. Germline CDR1 and CDR2: MNHNY and SVGAGI (reference sequence). The CDR3 nucleotides read TGTGCCAGCAGTTACTCTAGACTAGCGGGAGTGTACGAGCAGTACTTC. It translates to CASSYSRLAGVYEQYF.

V and J are TRBV5-6 and TRBJ2-3, with 7 bases aligning to TRBD2. CDR3 size: 18 residues. Trimming took 1 base from V and 2 from J; bases not matched to a gene: 13. From germline, CDR1 is SGHDT and CDR2 YYEEEE. CDR3 sequence reads: CASSLILAAGLFTDTQYF. CDR3 DNA sequence: TGTGCCAGCAGCTTGATCTTGGCAGCGGGACTTTTCACAGATACGCAGTATTTT. Full variable domain (outside the CDR3, taken from reference TRBV5-6 and TRBJ2-3): DAGVTQSPTHLIKTRGQQVTLRCSPKSGHDTVSWYQQALGQGPQFIFQYYEEEERQRGNFPDRFSGHQFPNYSSELNVNALLLGDSALYLCASSLILAAGLFTDTQYFGPGTRLTVL.

As to this clone: At the DNA level, this CDR3 is encoded by other sequences in the same sample as well. The chain is built from TRBV29-1 and TRBJ1-2; D might be TRBD1 (5 bases). CDR3 length: 12 amino acids. Germline V gives CDR1 SQVTM, CDR2 ANQGSEA. Between the trimmed V and J ends, which lost 3 bases and 4 bases, there was a span of 9 bases. The CDR3 loop reads CSVEQGGYGYTF. The CDR3, as DNA: TGCAGCGTTGAGCAGGGAGGCTATGGCTACACCTTC.

The table lists this clone with a few counts. The sample contains more than one DNA sequence encoding this CDR3. This rearrangement joins TRBV10-3 to TRBJ1-1; 8 bases are a match to TRBD1. Germline trimming cut 7 bases from V and 1 base from J; bases unmatched to any gene: 2. There are 13 residues in the CDR3. Germline V gene data show CDR1 as ENHRY and CDR2 as SYGVKD. This chain's CDR3 is CAITGTGNTEAFF. DNA of the CDR3: TGTGCCATCACCGGGACAGGGAACACTGAAGCTTTCTTT.

V is TRBV25-1 and J is TRBJ1-5; D not resolved. The V gene's germline CDR1 is MGHDK and CDR2 SYGVNS. Trimming stripped 9 bases from V and 2 bases from J, with 11 bases between. CDR3 length equals 13 residues. Here the CDR3 reads CASTGIGNQPQHF. In DNA, the CDR3 is TGTGCCAGTACGGGTATAGGCAATCAGCCCCAGCATTTT.

The rearrangement joins TRBV5-1 to TRBJ2-6, with TRBD1 identical over 7 bases. V gave up 1 base and J gave up 3 bases; unmatched junction bases: 10. The germline V gene encodes CDR1 SGHRS and CDR2 YFSETQ. The CDR3 sequence is 18 residues long. Here the CDR3 reads CASSLQPSGGNGANVLTF. Written as DNA, the CDR3 is TGCGCCAGCAGCTTGCAACCCTCAGGGGGAAATGGGGCCAACGTCCTGACTTTC.

V is TRBV5-1 and J is TRBJ2-7; 7 bases match TRBD1. J lost 0 bases, V lost 5 bases, and 11 bases had no gene match. The CDR3 is 16 amino acids. CDR1 and CDR2 (germline): SGHRS, YFSETQ. Here the CDR3 DNA reads TGCGCCAGCAGTTATACTTCGGGGACAGCCTCCTACGAGCAGTACTTC. It encodes CASSYTSGTASYEQYF.

The rearrangement joins TRBV9 to TRBJ2-2; no firm D call. Germline CDR1 is SGDLS and CDR2 is YYNGEE. The CDR3 runs 13 residues. V dropped 0 bases and J dropped 4 bases, with 4 bases sitting between them. CDR3 sequence: CASSVESTGELFF. CDR3 bases: TGTGCCAGCAGCGTAGAAAGCACCGGGGAGCTGTTTTTT.